This TCR beta chain comes out of a study of T cells in Graves' hyperthyroidism and ophthalmopathy. Looked up from germline, CDR1 is DFQATT and CDR2 is SNEGSKA (reference sequence). Trimming cost V 6 bases and J 10 bases; bases outside gene matches: 16. The CDR3 runs to 15 residues. At least ten counts were recorded for this clonotype. RNA transcripts yielded amplified TCR beta CDR3 regions. First-round RT-PCR of the TCR CDR3 relied on the HTBI primer set. From the multiplex PCR reads, TCRdb called clonotypes with MiXCR, one entry per CDR3 protein. The table lists about 720,000 distinct CDR3 sequences, 15% to 20% of them singletons, with 8.4% in the top ten.

This receptor was obtained from a man younger than 30 with Graves' hyperthyroidism. Sequenced sample: blood. This sequence joins TRBV20-1 and TRBJ2-1; TRBD2 matches 9 bases. CDR3 sequence: CSAGNSGSGAGEQFF. The CDR3 nucleotides are TGCAGTGCGGGAAATAGCGGGAGTGGGGCGGGGGAGCAGTTCTTC.